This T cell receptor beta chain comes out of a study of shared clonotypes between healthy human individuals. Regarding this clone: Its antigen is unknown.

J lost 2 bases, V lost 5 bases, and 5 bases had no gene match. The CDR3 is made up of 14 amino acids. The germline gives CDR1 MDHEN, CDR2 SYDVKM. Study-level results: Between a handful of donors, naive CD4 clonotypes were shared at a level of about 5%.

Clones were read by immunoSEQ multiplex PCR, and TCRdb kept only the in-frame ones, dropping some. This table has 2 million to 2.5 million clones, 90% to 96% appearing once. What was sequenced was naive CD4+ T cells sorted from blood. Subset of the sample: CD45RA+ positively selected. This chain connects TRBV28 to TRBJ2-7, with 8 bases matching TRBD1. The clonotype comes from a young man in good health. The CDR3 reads CASSPQDRAYEQYF. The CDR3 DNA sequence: TGTGCCAGCAGTCCCCAGGACAGGGCCTACGAGCAGTACTTC.